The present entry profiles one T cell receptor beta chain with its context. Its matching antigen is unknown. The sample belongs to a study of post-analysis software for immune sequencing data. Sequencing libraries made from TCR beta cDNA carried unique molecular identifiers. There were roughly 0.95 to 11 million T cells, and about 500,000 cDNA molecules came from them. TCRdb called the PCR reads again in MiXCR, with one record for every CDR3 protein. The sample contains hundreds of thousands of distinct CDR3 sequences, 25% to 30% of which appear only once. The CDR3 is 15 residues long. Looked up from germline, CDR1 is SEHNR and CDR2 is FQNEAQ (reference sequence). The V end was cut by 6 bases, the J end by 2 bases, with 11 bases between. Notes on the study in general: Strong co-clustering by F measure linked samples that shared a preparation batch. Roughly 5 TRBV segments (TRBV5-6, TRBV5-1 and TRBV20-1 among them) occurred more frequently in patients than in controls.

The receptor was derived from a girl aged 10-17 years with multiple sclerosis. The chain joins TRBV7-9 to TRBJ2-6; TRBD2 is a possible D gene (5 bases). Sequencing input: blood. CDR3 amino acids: CASSNEGAGANVLTF. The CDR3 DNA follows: TGTGCCAGCAGTAACGAGGGAGCTGGGGCCAACGTCCTGACTTTC.